The sequence of this T cell receptor (beta chain) was determined in a study of T cells in Graves' hyperthyroidism and ophthalmopathy. Turning to the study itself: Peripheral blood was obtained at initial diagnosis, preceding any treatment. General observations from the study: In blood, most of the thyroid clonotypes expanded above 0.001 were also present.

For this clonotype: Its antigen is not identified.

The V and J ends lost 3 bases and 7 bases, in that order; junction bases with no gene match: 8. Germline V lookup: CDR1 SGHVS, CDR2 FQNEAQ. The CDR3 is 16 amino acids. Amplified TCR beta CDR3 regions derived from RNA transcripts. HTBI primers were the set used in a first-round RT-PCR of the TCR CDR3. TCRdb re-called the multiplex PCR reads with MiXCR, one entry per CDR3 protein. This sample has 530,000 or so distinct CDR3 sequences, with roughly 17% found just once. Diagnosing involved the use of clinical symptoms, serum thyroxine and TRAb, thyroid ultrasound and orbital computed tomography. The chain carries TRBV7-8 and TRBJ2-7; TRBD2 aligns across 14 bases. This TCR came from a young woman with Graves' ophthalmopathy. The sequencing sample was made of blood. The CDR3 coding sequence is TGTGCCAGCAGCTTGAGGGGGACTAGCGGGAGAGGAGAGCAGTACTTC. Residues: CASSLRGTSGRGEQYF.